Below are 22 T cell receptor beta chains sequenced from a single sample in a study of Tregs in tolerant kidney transplant recipients. The method was immunoSEQ multiplex PCR; TCRdb's version includes in-frame clones alone and lacks a portion of them. The table records 95,000 to 120,000 clones, 90% of them present only once. Sequenced material: CD4+ T cells from blood, taken before the transplant. The receptors derive from a human donor who received a combined kidney and bone marrow transplant.

This clone was observed a handful of times. CDR3 DNA: TGCGCCAGCGGACCGGGACAGGGGACCTATGGCTACACCTTC. It codes for CASGPGQGTYGYTF. The chain combines TRBV5-1 with TRBJ1-2, with TRBD1 matching over 10 bases. This CDR3 region has 14 residues. Trimming removed 7 bases from V and 4 bases from J; junction bases left unmatched: 7. The V gene's germline CDR1 is SGHRS and CDR2 YFSETQ.

CDR3 sequence (DNA): TGTGCCATCAAGGGTGAGACTAGCAGGAGGACGCAGTATTTT. As protein: CAIKGETSRRTQYF. The V gene is TRBV10-3, the J gene TRBJ2-3, with 7 nucleotides matching TRBD2. J was trimmed by 9 bases and V by 7 bases; bases with no gene match: 13. Germline V gene lookup returns CDR1 ENHRY and CDR2 SYGVKD. This CDR3 spans 14 amino acids.

V and J are TRBV2 and TRBJ2-1; perhaps TRBD1 as D (7 bases). CDR3 length equals 14 residues. Trimming cost V 4 bases and J 5 bases, with 12 bases left between them. Germline V gene lookup returns CDR1 SNHLY and CDR2 FYNNEI. This CDR3 is CASSGGDRDNEQFF. In nucleotides, the CDR3 is TGTGCCAGCAGTGGGGGGGACAGAGACAATGAGCAGTTCTTC.

The chain recombines TRBV19 with TRBJ2-1; 7 nucleotides align to TRBD2. This CDR3 contains 15 residues. CDR1 is LNHDA, CDR2 SQIVND, per germline (reference sequence). J gave up 2 bases and V 9 bases, and 10 bases lay outside the gene matches. The CDR3 reads CASSARGDTYNEQFF. CDR3 DNA sequence: TGTGCCAGCTCAGCCCGGGGGGATACCTACAATGAGCAGTTCTTC.

This clone appeared a single time. The chain employs TRBV6-5 and TRBJ1-4; 7 bases fit TRBD1. J was trimmed by 7 bases and V by 6 bases; bases with no gene match: 8. Germline assignment: CDR1 MNHEY and CDR2 SVGAGI. CDR3 length: 14 amino acids. The CDR3 nucleotides are TGTGCCAGCAGCGGACAGGTCCTTAGTGAAAAACTGTTTTTT. It encodes CASSGQVLSEKLFF.

The genes are TRBV19 and TRBJ2-6, with D tentatively TRBD2 (5 bases). Germline values: CDR1 LNHDA, CDR2 SQIVND (reference sequence). Trimming left V 3 bases short and J 8 bases short, with 14 bases between. The CDR3 runs to 15 residues. The DNA of the CDR3 is TGTGCCAGTAGTATCCGGGATATACTGTCCAACGTCCTGACTTTC. Residues: CASSIRDILSNVLTF.

The V and J genes are TRBV4-1 and TRBJ2-1, with 12 bases identical to TRBD2. Germline V gives CDR1 MGHRA, CDR2 YSYEKL. The CDR3 is made up of 17 amino acids. V dropped 1 base and J dropped 4; count of bases not matched to a gene: 5. The CDR3 sequence: CASSQAQLAGGYNEQFF. The CDR3 DNA sequence: TGCGCCAGCAGCCAAGCTCAACTAGCGGGAGGATACAATGAGCAGTTCTTC.

The chain has TRBV9 and TRBJ1-4; D may be TRBD1 (5 bases). This CDR3 spans 15 amino acids. Trimming left V 1 base short and J 6 bases short, with 13 bases between. The germline V gene has CDR1 SGDLS and CDR2 YYNGEE. CDR3 in amino acids: CASSVLASGDEKLFF. In DNA, the CDR3 is TGTGCCAGCAGCGTATTGGCGTCGGGGGATGAAAAACTGTTTTTT.

This chain connects TRBV10-1 to TRBJ2-3; 7 nucleotides agree with TRBD2. The CDR3 runs to 16 residues. V shed 2 bases, J shed 0 bases, and the junction held 5 bases outside the gene matches. The germline V gene encodes CDR1 WNHNN and CDR2 SYGVQD (reference sequence). CDR3 nucleotide sequence: TGCGCCAGCAGTGAGAAAGCGGGGTATAGCACAGATACGCAGTATTTT. Amino acids: CASSEKAGYSTDTQYF.

The chain links TRBV18 to TRBJ2-1; 11 bases match TRBD1. Trimming removed 3 bases from V and 6 bases from J; junction bases left unmatched: 1. The CDR3 runs to 14 residues. Germline CDR1 is KGHSH and CDR2 is LQKENI. The chain's CDR3 is CASSPDRGLNEQFF. The CDR3 DNA reads TGTGCCAGCTCACCGGACAGGGGGCTCAATGAGCAGTTCTTC.

The chain employs TRBV2 and TRBJ1-1; 11 nucleotides line up with TRBD1. CDR1 is SNHLY and CDR2 is FYNNEI in the germline V gene. The CDR3 is made up of 17 amino acids. V shed 6 bases, J shed 4 bases, and the junction held 13 bases outside the gene matches. The CDR3 DNA reads as TGTGCCAGCAGGGGACAGGGGGAGAGCTCTGCGGGCACTGAAGCTTTCTTT. It translates to CASRGQGESSAGTEAFF.

This sequence joins TRBV6-6 and TRBJ2-3, with 8 bases lining up with TRBD2. CDR3 length equals 16 residues. V lost 6 bases, J lost 4 bases, and 12 bases stayed unmatched. In germline, CDR1 is MNHNY, CDR2 SVGAGI (reference sequence). CDR3 amino acids: CASSRGQGLEADTQYF. CDR3 DNA sequence: TGTGCCAGCAGCCGCGGGCAGGGACTAGAGGCAGATACGCAGTATTTT.

The chain uses TRBV2 and TRBJ2-3, with 9 bases that match TRBD2. J gave up 2 bases and V 6 bases, and 6 bases lay outside the gene matches. The CDR3 contains 15 residues. Looked up from germline, CDR1 is SNHLY and CDR2 is FYNNEI. CDR3 amino acids: CASRSERGVTDTQYF. The CDR3 region has the DNA TGTGCCAGCAGATCCGAGCGGGGGGTCACAGATACGCAGTATTTT. The full variable domain, completed using reference TRBV2 and TRBJ2-3, is EPEVTQTPSHQVTQMGQEVILRCVPISNHLYFYWYRQILGQKVEFLVSFYNNEISEKSEIFDDQFSVERPDGSNFTLKIRSTKLEDSAMYFCASRSERGVTDTQYFGPGTRLTVL.

The rearrangement joins TRBV19 to TRBJ2-2, with TRBD1 matching over 7 bases. This CDR3 has 14 residues. Per germline, CDR1 LNHDA and CDR2 SQIVND (reference sequence). J gave up 3 bases and V 7 bases, and 5 bases lay outside the gene matches. The CDR3 loop is CASIRQGYTGELFF. In DNA form, the CDR3 reads TGTGCCAGTATCAGACAGGGTTACACCGGGGAGCTGTTTTTT.

This clone appeared a single time. The CDR3 is CASSIRGGTEAFF. As DNA, the CDR3 is TGTGCCAGCAGTATTCGGGGGGGCACTGAAGCTTTCTTT. The chain has TRBV2 and TRBJ1-1; D perhaps matches TRBD1 (5 bases). The CDR3 runs to 13 residues. Germline CDR1 SNHLY, CDR2 FYNNEI. The germline V and J ends were trimmed by 5 bases and 4 bases, with 11 bases remaining between them.

The chain couples TRBV10-2 to TRBJ2-7, with D unclear. The CDR3 runs 13 residues. V lost 7 bases and J 2 bases, leaving 12 bases between the germline ends. Germline CDR1 and CDR2: WSHSY and SAAADI. CDR3 coding DNA: TGCGCCAGCAACGACCCAGGCGCCTACGAGCAGTACTTC. Translation: CASNDPGAYEQYF.

This clone is a singleton in its sample. The rearrangement links TRBV6-1 to TRBJ2-7; possible D gene TRBD1, 6 bases. The CDR3 extends over 15 amino acids. In germline, CDR1 is MNHNS, CDR2 SASEGT. Deletions cut 3 bases from V and 4 bases from J, with 16 bases between. CDR3 DNA: TGTGCCAGCAGTGAGGACAGATTCGCTCGGTACGAGCAGTACTTC. Translating it yields CASSEDRFARYEQYF.

The V gene is TRBV5-1, the J gene TRBJ2-3, with TRBD2 matching over 8 bases. Germline V gene lookup returns CDR1 SGHRS and CDR2 YFSETQ. The CDR3 runs 17 residues. The V and J ends lost 0 bases and 2 bases, in that order; junction bases with no gene match: 8. The CDR3 sequence is CASSLDLAGYLTDTQYF. CDR3 DNA sequence: TGCGCCAGCAGCTTGGATTTAGCGGGGTACCTCACAGATACGCAGTATTTT.

The genes are TRBV6-8 and TRBJ2-1, with TRBD2 matching 8 bases. The J segment lost 8 bases and the V segment lost 8 bases, leaving 14 bases of the junction unmatched. CDR1 is MNHGY and CDR2 is SAAAGT in the germline V gene. This CDR3 has 15 residues. The CDR3 loop is CASFKHREGSDEQFF. The CDR3 region has the DNA TGTGCCAGCTTCAAGCACCGGGAGGGCTCGGATGAGCAGTTCTTC.

The chain recombines TRBV5-8 with TRBJ2-3, with 7 bases fitting TRBD1. This CDR3 has 15 amino acids. V dropped 2 bases and J dropped 0; count of bases not matched to a gene: 3. Per the germline V gene, CDR1 is SGHTS and CDR2 is YDEGEE. The CDR3 nucleotides are TGTGCCAGCAGCTTTGACAGGGCTAGCACAGATACGCAGTATTTT. Translating gives CASSFDRASTDTQYF.

This clone turned up a few times. The V call is TRBV10-3, the J call TRBJ2-7; 11 bases map to TRBD2. V lost 10 bases and J lost 6; bases outside the gene matches: 8. CDR3 length: 13 residues. Germline V gene sequence: CDR1 ENHRY, CDR2 SYGVKD. CDR3: CASLPTSGAEQYF. Written as DNA, the CDR3 is TGTGCCAGCCTACCGACTAGCGGGGCCGAGCAGTACTTC.

V usage is TRBV7-2 and J usage is TRBJ2-7; 14 positions agree with TRBD2. Germline CDR1 is SGHTA and CDR2 is FQGNSA. Unmatched junction bases numbered 10, after V lost 5 bases and J lost 4 bases. The CDR3 is 17 residues long. The CDR3 DNA is TGTGCCAGCAGCACCGGGACTAGCGGGAGAAAAGGGTACGAGCAGTACTTC. Translation gives CASSTGTSGRKGYEQYF.